This TCR beta chain was profiled in a study of shared clonotypes between healthy human individuals. This CDR3 region has 15 residues. CDR1 and CDR2 from the germline V gene are MNHEY and SMNVEV (reference sequence). The junction had 7 bases not matched to a gene; V was cut back by 6 bases and J by 1 base. The donors were adults (healthy and HIV-negative) with no recent acute infections or vaccinations. The donors, all of them Caucasian adults, lived in Nashville, Tennessee. Assay execution proceeded at the deep level. The repertoire was sequenced with immunoSEQ multiplex PCR; TCRdb's copy has only in-frame clones and lacks some. The table includes about 490,000 clones, roughly 80% detected once. On this clone itself: What it binds is unknown.

Findings and limits, study-wide: The genetic and exposure-history diversity represented was limited by few donors.

The V and J genes are TRBV27 and TRBJ1-1; 8 nucleotides align to TRBD1. The sample consisted of PBMCs. This receptor was taken from a woman between 40 and 50 years old in good health. Some clones in this sample may be carry-over from other donors' samples. The DNA of the CDR3 is TGTGCCAGCAGCAAACCCGACAGGGGGAACACTGAAGCTTTCTTT. Residues: CASSKPDRGNTEAFF.